These 16 T cell receptor beta chains were all obtained from the same sample, sequenced in a study of cytomegalovirus exposure and HLA in healthy donors. Data came from immunoSEQ multiplex PCR; TCRdb stores just in-frame clones and leaves some out. In the table there are some 41,000 clones, roughly 93% of which are singletons. The sequencing input was PBMCs. Receptors originate from a woman aged 18-30 years in good health and CMV-seronegative.

The chain has TRBV9 and TRBJ1-1, with 8 bases lining up with TRBD1. There are 13 residues in the CDR3. With 4 bases clipped from V and 4 bases from J, the junction kept 3 bases outside the gene matches. The V gene's germline CDR1 is SGDLS and CDR2 YYNGEE. The CDR3 spells CASSPQGGTEAFF. For the CDR3, the DNA is TGTGCCAGCAGCCCACAGGGGGGCACTGAAGCTTTCTTT.

This chain connects TRBV28 to TRBJ2-3, with D possibly matching TRBD1 (5 bases). Trimming removed 3 bases from V and 3 bases from J, with 10 bases in between. The CDR3 extends over 14 amino acids. Germline loops: CDR1 MDHEN, CDR2 SYDVKM. The CDR3 DNA sequence: TGTGCCAGCAGTTTGGGGCAGGAGACAGATACGCAGTATTTT. Translation: CASSLGQETDTQYF. Complete variable domain (other parts from reference TRBV28 and TRBJ2-3): DVKVTQSSRYLVKRTGEKVFLECVQDMDHENMFWYRQDPGLGLRLIYFSYDVKMKEKGDIPEGYSVSREKKERFSLILESASTNQTSMYLCASSLGQETDTQYFGPGTRLTVL.

Concerning this clone: Other DNA sequences in the same sample also yield this CDR3. V usage is TRBV9 and J usage is TRBJ1-1; D is possibly TRBD1 (5 bases). Germline values: CDR1 SGDLS, CDR2 YYNGEE. The CDR3 contains 14 residues. V was cut by 5 bases and J by 0 bases, with 11 bases left in between. The CDR3 nucleotides read TGTGCCAGCAGTGGGGGGGGGATGAACACTGAAGCTTTCTTT. Translation gives CASSGGGMNTEAFF.

This clone was seen only once. The chain employs TRBV9 and TRBJ2-1, with D tentatively TRBD2 (5 bases). Germline assignment: CDR1 SGDLS and CDR2 YYNGEE. The CDR3 loop spans 15 amino acids. V was shortened by 0 bases and J by 0 bases, with 7 bases between the two germline ends. This chain's CDR3 is CASSVADSSYNEQFF. In DNA, the CDR3 is TGTGCCAGCAGCGTAGCGGACTCCTCCTACAATGAGCAGTTCTTC.

CDR3 in amino acids: CASSFLRPTDTQYF. The CDR3 nucleotides are TGTGCCAGCAGCTTCCTCAGGCCCACAGATACGCAGTATTTT. The chain couples TRBV7-2 to TRBJ2-3; D gene ambiguous. This CDR3 spans 14 amino acids. From germline, CDR1 is SGHTA and CDR2 FQGNSA. V was pared by 3 bases and J by 2 bases, with 9 bases between.

The rearrangement joins TRBV6-5 to TRBJ2-2; a possible D gene is TRBD2 (6 bases). The CDR3 loop spans 16 amino acids. CDR1 and CDR2 (germline): MNHEY, SVGAGI. With 2 bases removed from V and 6 bases from J, the gap between germline ends came to 16 bases. The CDR3 here is CASSYKGGDSPGELFF. The CDR3 DNA sequence: TGTGCCAGCAGTTACAAAGGAGGGGATTCTCCCGGGGAGCTGTTTTTT.

The chain couples TRBV5-1 to TRBJ2-2; 9 nucleotides line up with TRBD1. V lost 6 bases, J lost 3 bases, and 9 bases stayed unmatched. Germline V lookup: CDR1 SGHRS, CDR2 YFSETQ. The CDR3 consists of 16 residues. The CDR3 sequence: CASMRRGQGHTGELFF. The CDR3 DNA follows: TGCGCCAGCATGAGAAGGGGACAGGGACACACCGGGGAGCTGTTTTTT.

V usage is TRBV28 and J usage is TRBJ1-3, with D hard to call. The V gene lost 3 bases and the J gene lost 0 bases, with 6 bases spanning the gap. The CDR3 has 14 amino acids. Looked up from germline, CDR1 is MDHEN and CDR2 is SYDVKM. The CDR3 DNA is TGTGCCAGCAGTTTCGTCCTCTCTGGAAACACCATATATTTT. It translates to CASSFVLSGNTIYF. The full variable domain, completed using reference TRBV28 and TRBJ1-3, is DVKVTQSSRYLVKRTGEKVFLECVQDMDHENMFWYRQDPGLGLRLIYFSYDVKMKEKGDIPEGYSVSREKKERFSLILESASTNQTSMYLCASSFVLSGNTIYFGEGSWLTVV.

This sequence joins TRBV6-4 and TRBJ2-3, with TRBD1 matching 8 bases. The germline V gene encodes CDR1 MRHNA and CDR2 SNTAGT. Losses at the gene ends were 4 bases for V and 5 bases for J; bases not matched to a gene: 5. The CDR3 has 14 residues. The CDR3 bases are TGTGCCAGCAGTGTTGGACAGGGTGAAGATACGCAGTATTTT. It yields the protein CASSVGQGEDTQYF.

The chain couples TRBV29-1 to TRBJ1-1; TRBD1 might be the D (5 bases). In germline, CDR1 is SQVTM, CDR2 ANQGSEA. The CDR3 contains 12 residues. Trimming shortened V by 1 base and J by 13 bases, and 16 bases separated the two germline ends. This CDR3 reads CSVEAWGEVGFF. Here the CDR3 DNA reads TGCAGCGTTGAAGCCTGGGGGGAAGTAGGTTTCTTT.

The V and J genes are TRBV7-9 and TRBJ2-3; D is ambiguous. The CDR3 spans 15 residues. Germline CDR1 and CDR2: SEHNR and FQNEAQ (reference sequence). Trimming removed 3 bases from V and 5 bases from J, with 15 bases in between. DNA of the CDR3: TGTGCCAGCAGCTTGGTAACTTTGACGGGAGATACGCAGTATTTT. Translating gives CASSLVTLTGDTQYF.

This clone was observed a handful of times. The chain recombines TRBV5-6 with TRBJ1-2, with D perhaps matching TRBD1 (5 bases). Germline assignment: CDR1 SGHDT and CDR2 YYEEEE. The CDR3 totals 14 residues. With 4 bases removed from V and 4 bases from J, the gap between germline ends came to 14 bases. CDR3 sequence reads: CASSPSGSSYGYTF. The CDR3 coding sequence is TGTGCCAGCAGCCCGTCAGGGTCTAGCTATGGCTACACCTTC.

The V call is TRBV6-5, the J call TRBJ2-3; D might be TRBD2 (6 bases). CDR1 is MNHEY, CDR2 SVGAGI, per germline. The CDR3 length is 16 residues. V lost 4 bases, J lost 0 bases, and 14 bases lay in between. In nucleotides, the CDR3 is TGTGCCAGCAGTTGGGGAGGTGTAGGGAGCACAGATACGCAGTATTTT. It encodes CASSWGGVGSTDTQYF.

The chain uses TRBV5-1 and TRBJ1-1, with D unclear. Trimming removed 0 bases from V and 5 bases from J, with 17 bases in between. This CDR3 region has 16 residues. Per the germline V gene, CDR1 is SGHRS and CDR2 is YFSETQ. The CDR3 DNA reads TGCGCCAGCAGCTTGGGTTATCAGAGCGGGGTAACTGAAGCTTTCTTT. This gives the protein CASSLGYQSGVTEAFF.

The rearrangement joins TRBV9 to TRBJ2-7; TRBD2 matches 10 bases. Trimming at V came to 0 bases and at J to 6 bases, leaving 6 bases not matched to a gene. The CDR3 sequence is 15 residues long. Germline V gives CDR1 SGDLS, CDR2 YYNGEE. The CDR3 region has the DNA TGTGCCAGCAGCGTAGATGCTAGCGGGAGAAGCGAGCAGTACTTC. Translation: CASSVDASGRSEQYF.

The V and J genes are TRBV25-1 and TRBJ2-7; D is unresolved. With 1 base removed from V and 2 bases from J, the gap between germline ends came to 15 bases. The CDR3 sequence is 16 residues long. Germline V gene lookup returns CDR1 MGHDK and CDR2 SYGVNS. In DNA form, the CDR3 reads TGTGCCAGCAGTGAATCTGGTTTGGCCCCCGCCTACGAGCAGTACTTC. It specifies CASSESGLAPAYEQYF.